This T cell receptor beta chain was sequenced during a study of human T cells and chemical hapten exposure. Background on the study: The sensitizer, 2% DPC, was used on around 2 cm by around 2 cm of upper inner arm skin.

This CDR3 comprises 11 residues. CDR1 SEHNR and CDR2 FQNEAQ come from the germline V gene (reference sequence). Trimming cost V 4 bases and J 6 bases, with 5 bases left between them. TCRdb passed the RACE reads through MiXCR, listing each CDR3 protein once. Of about 120,000 distinct CDR3 sequences detected, approximately 11% appear once; the ten largest clones hold more than 2%. This clonotype was detected ten times or more. Its specificity is not known. The study, taken as a whole, reports: A positive correlation with patch test score was shown by PT1 expanded TCR counts.

The time point denotes: patch test 3, about 24 weeks after DPC sensitization. Treatment indicated: therapeutic diphenylcyclopropenone sensitization with weekly scalp DPC. The template was total RNA from unfractionated whole blood. This receptor was taken from a woman between 45 and 65 years old with alopecia areata. Some clones in this sample may be carry-over from other donors' samples. The sample here was whole blood, taken in connection with sensitization to the hapten diphenylcyclopropenone (DPC). This chain links TRBV7-9 with TRBJ2-3; D is unclear. The CDR3 loop is CASSSMDTQYF. The CDR3 bases are TGTGCCAGCAGCTCAATGGATACGCAGTATTTT.